A selection of T cell receptor beta chains follows, all from one sample in a study of patients and donors after allogeneic stem cell transplantation. TCRdb redid the calling of the RT-PCR reads with MiXCR, one entry per CDR3 protein. This sample carries 800,000 to 1,000,000 distinct CDR3 sequences, roughly 18% of them seen once, and the ten largest clones take 5% to 6.5%. The specimen was blood, either unsorted or a sorted T cell fraction (not recorded which). These receptors were collected from a human donor who was either an allogeneic HSCT recipient or a stem cell or donor lymphocyte infusion donor (not recorded which). It is not recorded whose cells these are; they may come from a transplant donor. Both conserved end residues are part of each CDR3. The D gene is left open where the match is weak. A clone size is listed for some rows: how often the clone was seen (once, few, many), or a class if it is expanded.

d_call	v_call	j_call	clone_size	cdr3_length	cdr3_aa	cdr3_nt
.	TRBV9	TRBJ2-7	few	14	CASSATSSAYEQYF	TGTGCCAGCAGCGCCACTAGCTCAGCCTACGAGCAGTACTTC
.	TRBV15	TRBJ2-2	.	15	CATSRERTNTGELFF	TGTGCCACCAGCAGAGAAAGAACCAACACCGGGGAGCTGTTTTTT
.	TRBV29-1	TRBJ1-4	few	12	CSLRGLDGKLFF	TGCAGCCTCCGGGGCCTGGACGGAAAACTGTTTTTT
.	TRBV5-1	TRBJ1-4	few	14	CASRVDPTNEKLFF	TGCGCCAGCCGGGTAGATCCAACTAATGAAAAACTGTTTTTT
.	TRBV4-1	TRBJ1-1	few	12	CASSQGPVVAFF	TGCGCCAGCAGCCAAGGACCGGTTGTGGCTTTCTTT
.	TRBV27	TRBJ1-1	.	13	CASGQARNTEAFF	TGTGCCAGCGGCCAAGCACGTAACACTGAAGCTTTCTTT
.	TRBV4-3	TRBJ1-1	.	16	CASSQDPRGTNTEAFF	TGCGCCAGCAGCCAAGATCCCCGGGGGACGAACACTGAAGCTTTCTTT
.	TRBV6-2/TRBV6-3	TRBJ2-7	few	17	CASSYRLWAENSYEQYF	TGTGCCAGCAGTTACAGGCTCTGGGCGGAGAACTCCTACGAGCAGTACTTC
.	TRBV24-1	TRBJ2-1	.	16	CATSDAGLSSYNEQFF	TGTGCCACCAGTGATGCCGGGTTAAGCTCCTACAATGAGCAGTTCTTC
.	TRBV6-5	TRBJ2-4	few	15	CASSYIRGAKNIQYF	TGTGCCAGCAGTTATATACGGGGAGCCAAAAACATTCAGTACTTC
TRBD1	TRBV3-1	TRBJ2-7	few	17	CASSHLTRPRGSYEQYF	TGTGCCAGCAGCCACCTTACAAGGCCCAGGGGGTCCTACGAGCAGTACTTC
TRBD2	TRBV5-1	TRBJ2-3	.	16	CASSLSGTRGTDTQYF	TGCGCCAGCAGCTTATCCGGGACTAGGGGCACAGATACGCAGTATTTT
.	TRBV28	TRBJ1-1	few	16	CASSPRGRGSDTEAFF	TGTGCCAGCAGTCCCCGTGGGAGGGGGTCGGACACTGAAGCTTTCTTT
.	TRBV6-2/TRBV6-3	TRBJ1-2	few	13	CASSYNTGYGYTF	TGTGCCAGCAGTTACAACACAGGGTATGGCTACACCTTC
TRBD1	TRBV30	TRBJ1-1	few	13	CACQGGRGTEAFF	TGTGCCTGTCAGGGGGGTCGTGGCACTGAAGCTTTCTTT
TRBD2	TRBV2	TRBJ2-7	.	14	CASGTSGSSYEQYF	TGTGCCAGCGGGACTAGCGGGAGTAGTTACGAGCAGTACTTC
TRBD1	TRBV3-1	TRBJ2-3	few	16	CASSQDRTRLGDTQYF	TGTGCCAGCAGCCAGGACAGGACCAGGTTGGGAGATACGCAGTATTTT
.	TRBV20-1	TRBJ2-5	few	11	CSAPGVETQYF	TGCAGTGCTCCGGGGGTGGAGACCCAGTACTTC
TRBD2	TRBV5-6	TRBJ2-1	few	16	CASSYPNRLAPDEQFF	TGTGCCAGCAGCTATCCAAATCGACTAGCTCCGGATGAGCAGTTCTTC
.	TRBV6-2/TRBV6-3	TRBJ1-2	few	13	CASSYSNGYGYTF	TGTGCCAGCAGTTACTCGAACGGCTATGGCTACACCTTC
TRBD2	TRBV28	TRBJ2-7	few	15	CASSPELAGAYEQYF	TGTGCCAGCAGTCCCGAACTAGCGGGGGCATACGAGCAGTACTTC
.	TRBV24-1	TRBJ1-1	few	12	CATSGANTEAFF	TGTGCCACCAGTGGTGCGAACACTGAAGCTTTCTTT
.	TRBV10-3	TRBJ2-7	few	15	CAIRAWRDTTYEQYF	TGTGCCATCAGAGCGTGGAGAGACACGACATACGAGCAGTACTTC
TRBD1	TRBV20-1	TRBJ1-4	.	15	CSAREEDRINEKLFF	TGCAGTGCTAGAGAAGAGGACAGGATTAATGAAAAACTGTTTTTT
.	TRBV28	TRBJ2-2	.	14	CASLAQANTGELFF	TGTGCCAGCCTAGCACAGGCGAACACCGGGGAGCTGTTTTTT
.	TRBV4-3	TRBJ1-1	.	13	CASRQHGGWRAFF	TGCGCCAGCAGACAACATGGTGGTTGGCGAGCTTTCTTT
.	TRBV20-1	TRBJ2-2	few	14	CSARGSVRAGELFF	TGCAGTGCTAGAGGGTCCGTGCGGGCCGGGGAGCTGTTTTTT
.	TRBV7-6	TRBJ2-4	few	17	CASSLAKGPHAKNIQYF	TGTGCCAGCAGCTTAGCGAAAGGGCCCCATGCCAAAAACATTCAGTACTTC
.	TRBV12-3/TRBV12-4	TRBJ1-5	.	14	CASSQSTGNQPQHF	TGTGCCAGCAGCCAAAGTACGGGCAATCAGCCCCAGCATTTT
.	TRBV11-2	TRBJ1-2	.	15	CASSLGQAGHYGYTF	TGTGCCAGCAGCTTAGGGCAGGCGGGTCACTATGGCTACACCTTC
.	TRBV20-1	TRBJ2-7	few	16	CSASNAGAVRGYEQYF	TGCAGTGCTAGCAACGCAGGCGCAGTAAGGGGCTACGAGCAGTACTTC
.	TRBV11-3	TRBJ2-3	.	15	CASSGRTDGTDTQYF	TGTGCCAGCAGCGGTAGGACGGATGGCACAGATACGCAGTATTTT
.	TRBV4-2	TRBJ1-5	few	14	CASSQLGSNQPQHF	TGTGCCAGCAGCCAACTCGGGAGCAATCAGCCCCAGCATTTT
.	TRBV20-1	TRBJ2-3	.	12	CSARTDSDTQYF	TGCAGTGCTAGAACGGACTCAGATACGCAGTATTTT
TRBD2	TRBV5-1	TRBJ2-1	many	14	CASSSGLAYNEQFF	TGCGCCAGCAGCTCGGGACTAGCGTACAATGAGCAGTTCTTC
TRBD1	TRBV10-3	TRBJ1-5	.	15	CAISESERGRGSQHF	TGTGCCATCAGTGAGTCAGAAAGGGGGCGCGGTTCCCAGCATTTT
TRBD2	TRBV29-1	TRBJ2-1	.	15	CSVGGAGTRWYEQFF	TGCAGCGTTGGAGGAGCGGGGACCCGGTGGTATGAGCAGTTCTTC
.	TRBV5-1	TRBJ2-2	.	15	CASSLRKANTGELFF	TGCGCCAGCAGCCTGCGGAAGGCGAACACCGGGGAGCTGTTTTTT
.	TRBV29-1	TRBJ1-1	few	12	CSVLRRNTEAFF	TGCAGCGTCCTCCGGAGGAACACTGAAGCTTTCTTT
TRBD2	TRBV30	TRBJ2-1	.	14	CAWSRTSFGNEQFF	TGTGCCTGGAGTCGGACTAGTTTCGGGAATGAGCAGTTCTTC